Below are 28 T cell receptor beta chains sequenced from a single sample in a study of T cell responses to AZD1222 COVID-19 vaccine. Some clones are missing from TCRdb's copy, which holds only in-frame ones; the method was immunoSEQ multiplex PCR. The sample has some 160,000 clones, roughly 92% seen once. Material: peripheral blood, obtained on day 0 of AZD1222 vaccination. These receptors all come from an adult in good health.

The rearrangement uses TRBV6-6 and TRBJ2-3; D may be TRBD2 (7 bases). The CDR3 is 15 residues long. Trimming pared 4 bases from V and 5 bases from J, leaving 16 bases between. The germline V gene encodes CDR1 MNHNY and CDR2 SVGAGI (reference sequence). The CDR3 reads CASSSRTRGGDTQYF. CDR3 in DNA: TGTGCCAGCAGTTCCCGGACTAGAGGGGGAGATACGCAGTATTTT.

This clone was found a few times. The rearrangement links TRBV6-5 to TRBJ2-1; weak D call: TRBD2 (6 bases). CDR3 length: 13 residues. Germline CDR1 and CDR2: MNHEY and SVGAGI. Between the trimmed V and J ends, which lost 6 bases and 10 bases, there was a span of 16 bases. DNA for the CDR3: TGTGCCAGCAGAAACGTAGGCGGGACCGAGCAGTTCTTC. This sequence encodes CASRNVGGTEQFF.

This clone was counted once. The chain combines TRBV6-5 with TRBJ1-1; perhaps TRBD1 as D (5 bases). This CDR3 contains 15 residues. Germline V gene sequence: CDR1 MNHEY, CDR2 SVGAGI. Between the trimmed V and J ends, which lost 0 bases and 5 bases, there was a span of 13 bases. The chain's CDR3 is CASSYSLQGLTEAFF. CDR3 DNA sequence: TGTGCCAGCAGTTACTCCTTGCAGGGCTTGACTGAAGCTTTCTTT.

The CDR3 spells CASSLGSDLPSSSLALAKNIQYF. The CDR3 DNA is TGCGCCAGCAGCTTGGGGTCAGACTTACCGAGTTCTAGCCTTGCTCTCGCCAAAAACATTCAGTACTTC. The gene calls are TRBV5-1 and TRBJ2-4; the D gene is possibly TRBD2 (5 bases). This CDR3 is 23 amino acids long. Germline assignment: CDR1 SGHRS and CDR2 YFSETQ. Trimming removed 0 bases at V and 1 base at J, with 32 bases between.

The V call is TRBV5-8, the J call TRBJ1-2; the D gene is possibly TRBD1 (6 bases). Germline CDR1 reads SGHTS; CDR2 reads YDEGEE. The V end lost 1 base, the J end lost 8 bases, and 9 bases lay between the germline ends. The CDR3 is 12 amino acids. CDR3 nucleotide sequence: TGTGCCAGCAGCTTGACTCAGGGGGGCTACACCTTC. Amino acids: CASSLTQGGYTF.

The rearrangement uses TRBV12-3 or TRBV12-4 and TRBJ1-5, with D hard to call. The length of the CDR3 is 13 residues. Deletions cut 5 bases from V and 1 base from J, with 6 bases between. In nucleotides, the CDR3 is TGTGCCAGCAGTAAGGAGAGCAATCAGCCCCAGCATTTT. Its translation: CASSKESNQPQHF.

This chain links TRBV3-1 (or the pseudogene TRBV3-2) with TRBJ1-5; the D is unclear. Germline V gene lookup returns CDR1 LGHDT and CDR2 YNNKEL (reference sequence). The CDR3 covers 14 residues. V lost 1 base and J 4 bases, leaving 8 bases between the germline ends. CDR3 region: CASSQGIPNQPQHF. The CDR3, as DNA: TGTGCCAGCAGCCAAGGAATACCAAATCAGCCCCAGCATTTT.

CDR3 bases: TGTGCCAGCAGCTTAGGTCAGGGGAGCAATCAGCCCCAGCATTTT. Translating gives CASSLGQGSNQPQHF. The V gene is TRBV7-2, the J gene TRBJ1-5, with a possible D match to TRBD1 (6 bases). Germline CDR1 and CDR2: SGHTA and FQGNSA. The CDR3 consists of 15 residues. V was pared by 1 base and J by 1 base, with 8 bases between.

The rearrangement uses TRBV12-5 and TRBJ2-3; maybe TRBD1 (8 bases). The length of the CDR3 is 17 residues. In germline, CDR1 is LGHNT, CDR2 FRNRAP. Trimming removed 2 bases at V and 2 bases at J, with 17 bases between. CDR3 sequence: CASGLYRTGGATDTQYF. As DNA, the CDR3 is TGTGCTAGTGGTTTGTACCGAACAGGGGGGGCCACAGATACGCAGTATTTT.

V usage is TRBV7-9 and J usage is TRBJ1-4; D is possibly TRBD1 (6 bases). The CDR3 is 14 residues long. Trimming shortened V by 5 bases and J by 5 bases, and 12 bases separated the two germline ends. Germline CDR1 reads SEHNR; CDR2 reads FQNEAQ (reference sequence). DNA for the CDR3: TGTGCCAGCAGCCCGGGGGCCGGCAATGAAAAACTGTTTTTT. The encoded protein is CASSPGAGNEKLFF.

The chain employs TRBV6-5 and TRBJ2-5; 11 nucleotides line up with TRBD2. V dropped 2 bases and J dropped 2; count of bases not matched to a gene: 4. CDR3 length: 16 amino acids. Germline values: CDR1 MNHEY, CDR2 SVGAGI. The CDR3 reads CASSYGVAGGQETQYF. DNA for the CDR3: TGTGCCAGCAGTTACGGGGTAGCGGGAGGGCAAGAGACCCAGTACTTC.

This sequence joins TRBV2 and TRBJ2-4; D call uncertain. There are 12 residues in the CDR3. Germline lookup yields CDR1 SNHLY and CDR2 FYNNEI. Trimming took off 8 bases at V and 7 bases at J, with 12 bases between the two ends. The CDR3 here is CASDKPGNIQYF. The CDR3, as DNA: TGTGCCAGCGATAAACCCGGGAACATTCAGTACTTC.

The chain has TRBV4-1 and TRBJ1-1, with 8 bases aligning to TRBD1. Germline-derived CDR1 and CDR2 are MGHRA and YSYEKL. Unmatched junction bases numbered 15, after V lost 7 bases and J lost 8 bases. The CDR3 is 15 residues long. This CDR3 is CASNDKTGASPEAFF. The CDR3 nucleotides read TGCGCCAGCAACGATAAGACAGGGGCGTCGCCAGAAGCTTTCTTT.

Here the CDR3 reads CASSELTGVRGTDTQYF. CDR3 bases: TGTGCCAGCAGTGAGCTGACAGGGGTCAGAGGCACAGATACGCAGTATTTT. The chain recombines TRBV2 with TRBJ2-3; 8 nucleotides agree with TRBD1. Germline CDR1 is SNHLY and CDR2 is FYNNEI. The V gene end was trimmed by 3 bases and the J gene end by 1 base; junction bases not matched to a gene: 9. The CDR3 runs to 17 residues. The entire variable domain, with the rest obtained from reference TRBV2 and TRBJ2-3, is as follows: EPEVTQTPSHQVTQMGQEVILRCVPISNHLYFYWYRQILGQKVEFLVSFYNNEISEKSEIFDDQFSVERPDGSNFTLKIRSTKLEDSAMYFCASSELTGVRGTDTQYFGPGTRLTVL.

The rearrangement uses TRBV6-5 and TRBJ2-7; D gene ambiguous. Trimming took off 0 bases at V and 2 bases at J, with 14 bases between the two ends. Germline V gives CDR1 MNHEY, CDR2 SVGAGI. CDR3 length equals 16 residues. CDR3 residues: CASSYSRMKAPYEQYF. The CDR3 nucleotides are TGTGCCAGCAGTTACTCGAGGATGAAGGCCCCCTACGAGCAGTACTTC.

The rearrangement uses TRBV6-2 or TRBV6-3 and TRBJ1-6, with D unresolved. CDR1 and CDR2 from the germline V gene are MNHEY and SVGEGT. With 6 bases removed from V and 0 bases from J, the gap between germline ends came to 9 bases. The CDR3 is made up of 15 amino acids. The CDR3 coding sequence is TGTGCCAGCAGCCGGACGTTCTCCTATAATTCACCCCTCCACTTT. It is translated as CASSRTFSYNSPLHF.

A word on this clone: A junction boundary mismatches the germline segment, possibly from a read error. The chain links TRBV5-1 to TRBJ2-5; D remains ambiguous. The CDR3 runs to 14 residues. CDR1 and CDR2 from the germline V gene are SGHRS and YFSETQ. CDR3 bases: TGCGCCAGTAGCTTGGGGTCCCGACAAGAGACCCAGTACTTC. This codes for CASSLGSRQETQYF. The full variable domain, rest sourced from reference TRBV5-1 and TRBJ2-5, is KAGVTQTPRYLIKTRGQQVTLSCSPISGHRSVSWYQQTPGQGLQFLFEYFSETQRNKGNFPGRFSGRQFSNSRSEMNVSTLELGDSALYLCASSLGSRQETQYFGPGTRLLVL.

The chain joins TRBV9 to TRBJ2-1; 8 nucleotides agree with TRBD2. The length of the CDR3 is 14 residues. Per the germline V gene, CDR1 is SGDLS and CDR2 is YYNGEE. After removal of 0 bases from V and 6 bases from J, the junction contained 2 bases not matched to a gene. In DNA form, the CDR3 reads TGTGCCAGCAGCGTAGGCCGGGGGGGCAATGAGCAGTTCTTC. It yields the protein CASSVGRGGNEQFF. Drawing the rest from reference TRBV9 and TRBJ2-1, the complete variable domain is DSGVTQTPKHLITATGQRVTLRCSPRSGDLSVYWYQQSLDQGLQFLIQYYNGEERAKGNILERFSAQQFPDLHSELNLSSLELGDSALYFCASSVGRGGNEQFFGPGTRLTVL.

The rearrangement uses TRBV15 and TRBJ2-1; the D gene is possibly TRBD1 (5 bases). Germline V CDR1 and CDR2: LNHNV, YYDKDF (reference sequence). The CDR3 consists of 13 residues. V gave up 8 bases and J gave up 1 base, with 9 bases separating them. The CDR3 sequence is CATEQGSYNEQFF. The CDR3 region has the DNA TGTGCCACCGAGCAGGGATCCTACAATGAGCAGTTCTTC.

The chain carries TRBV5-1 and TRBJ2-3; 13 bases map to TRBD2. The CDR3 totals 18 residues. Trimming at V came to 1 base and at J to 2 bases, leaving 7 bases not matched to a gene. The germline CDR1 and CDR2 sequences are SGHRS and YFSETQ. The CDR3 DNA is TGCGCCAGCAGCTTGTTGACTAGCGGGGGGCTCTACACAGATACGCAGTATTTT. Residues: CASSLLTSGGLYTDTQYF.

This clone showed up just once. The V and J genes are TRBV5-1 and TRBJ2-7; 12 bases align to TRBD2. With 1 base clipped from V and 4 bases from J, the junction kept 0 bases outside the gene matches. Germline assignment: CDR1 SGHRS and CDR2 YFSETQ. The CDR3 is made up of 14 amino acids. CDR3 in amino acids: CASSLTSGGYEQYF. The CDR3 nucleotides read TGCGCCAGCAGCTTGACTAGCGGGGGGTACGAGCAGTACTTC.

This clone was counted a single time. CDR3 in amino acids: CASSLVSGSLNEKLFF. The CDR3 DNA reads TGTGCCAGCAGCTTGGTTTCGGGCAGCCTTAATGAAAAACTGTTTTTT. The chain combines TRBV7-9 with TRBJ1-4, with D unresolved. Germline assignment: CDR1 SEHNR and CDR2 FQNEAQ (reference sequence). With 3 bases removed from V and 4 bases from J, the gap between germline ends came to 15 bases. The CDR3 consists of 16 residues.

The V gene is TRBV4-3, the J gene TRBJ1-3; D uncertain. CDR3 length: 13 amino acids. The V end was cut by 0 bases, the J end by 5 bases, with 5 bases between. Germline loops: CDR1 LGHNA, CDR2 YSLEER. CDR3 in DNA: TGCGCCAGCAGCCAAGAGGGAAGAAACACCATATATTTT. Translation gives CASSQEGRNTIYF.

This chain connects TRBV10-2 to TRBJ2-2; 7 nucleotides agree with TRBD2. The CDR3 contains 18 residues. V was clipped by 0 bases and J by 0 bases; unmatched bases: 7. Looked up from germline, CDR1 is WSHSY and CDR2 is SAAADI. The DNA for the CDR3 is TGCGCCAGCAGTGAGTCCGGGTCCGGGGGGTCGAACACCGGGGAGCTGTTTTTT. Its translation is CASSESGSGGSNTGELFF.

J is TRBJ2-5 and V is TRBV19; 12 bases align to TRBD2. This CDR3 contains 16 residues. V lost 3 bases, J lost 0 bases, and 2 bases stayed unmatched. Germline assignment: CDR1 LNHDA and CDR2 SQIVND (reference sequence). CDR3 region: CASSIGLAGYQETQYF. The CDR3 DNA is TGTGCCAGTAGTATTGGACTAGCGGGGTACCAAGAGACCCAGTACTTC.

This clone was observed a handful of times. The chain is built from TRBV5-8 and TRBJ1-5; 9 bases are a match to TRBD1. This CDR3 spans 18 amino acids. Trimming took 2 bases from V and 2 from J; bases not matched to a gene: 11. Germline CDR1 reads SGHTS; CDR2 reads YDEGEE. The CDR3 DNA is TGTGCCAGCAGCTTCACCGGGACAGGGCCCTATGGCAATCAGCCCCAGCATTTT. Protein product: CASSFTGTGPYGNQPQHF.

The rearrangement links TRBV27 to TRBJ2-7, with TRBD1 matching 12 bases. The CDR3 spans 15 residues. The ends lost 4 bases at V and 2 bases at J; junction bases unmatched: 3. Germline CDR1 and CDR2: MNHEY and SMNVEV (reference sequence). The DNA of the CDR3 is TGTGCCAGCAGTTCCGGGACAGGGGGCCCCTACGAGCAGTACTTC. It is translated as CASSSGTGGPYEQYF.

As concerns this clone: Compared with germline, one end of the junction differs, possibly owing to a read error. The chain recombines TRBV24-1 with TRBJ2-3; 9 bases match TRBD2. The CDR3 extends over 14 amino acids. CDR1 KGHDR and CDR2 SFDVKD come from the germline V gene. The CDR3 sequence is CATSEGTSKDTQYF. CDR3 bases: TGTGCCACCAGTGAAGGGACTAGCAAAGATACGCAGTATTTT.